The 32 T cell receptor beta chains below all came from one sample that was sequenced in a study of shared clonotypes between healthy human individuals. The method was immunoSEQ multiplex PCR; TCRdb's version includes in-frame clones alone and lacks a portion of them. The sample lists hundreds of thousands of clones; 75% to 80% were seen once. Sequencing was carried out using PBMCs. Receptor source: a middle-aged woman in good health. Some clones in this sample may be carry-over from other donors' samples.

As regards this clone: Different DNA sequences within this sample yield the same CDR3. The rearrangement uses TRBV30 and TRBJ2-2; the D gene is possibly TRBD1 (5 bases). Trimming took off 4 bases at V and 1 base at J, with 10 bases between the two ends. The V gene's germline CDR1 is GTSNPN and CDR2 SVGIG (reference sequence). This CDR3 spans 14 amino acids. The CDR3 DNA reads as TGTGCCTGGATAAGACAGATGAACACCGGGGAGCTGTTTTTT. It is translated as CAWIRQMNTGELFF.

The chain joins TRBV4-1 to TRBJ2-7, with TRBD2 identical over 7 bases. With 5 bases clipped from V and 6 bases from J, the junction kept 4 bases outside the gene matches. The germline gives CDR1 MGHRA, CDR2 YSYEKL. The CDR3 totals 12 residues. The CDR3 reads CASSGGGSEQYF. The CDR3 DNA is TGCGCCAGCAGCGGGGGGGGAAGCGAGCAGTACTTC.

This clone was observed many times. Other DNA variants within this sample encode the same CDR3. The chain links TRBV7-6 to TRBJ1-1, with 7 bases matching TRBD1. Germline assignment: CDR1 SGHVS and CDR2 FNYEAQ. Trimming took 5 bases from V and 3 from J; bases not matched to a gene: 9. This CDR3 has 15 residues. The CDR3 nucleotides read TGTGCCAGCAGCCTGGTAGGGGGCGCAGACACTGAAGCTTTCTTT. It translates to CASSLVGGADTEAFF.

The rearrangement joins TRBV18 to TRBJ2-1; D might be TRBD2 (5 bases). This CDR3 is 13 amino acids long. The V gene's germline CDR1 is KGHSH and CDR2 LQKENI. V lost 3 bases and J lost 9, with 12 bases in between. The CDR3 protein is CASSPGVSGEQFF. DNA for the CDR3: TGTGCCAGCTCACCCGGGGTGTCGGGTGAGCAGTTCTTC.

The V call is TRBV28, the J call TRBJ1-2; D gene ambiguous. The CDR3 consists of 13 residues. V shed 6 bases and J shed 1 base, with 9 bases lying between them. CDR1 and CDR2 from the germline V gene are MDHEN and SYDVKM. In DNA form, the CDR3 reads TGTGCCAGCAGCCTGAGGGTTAACTATGGCTACACCTTC. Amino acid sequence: CASSLRVNYGYTF.

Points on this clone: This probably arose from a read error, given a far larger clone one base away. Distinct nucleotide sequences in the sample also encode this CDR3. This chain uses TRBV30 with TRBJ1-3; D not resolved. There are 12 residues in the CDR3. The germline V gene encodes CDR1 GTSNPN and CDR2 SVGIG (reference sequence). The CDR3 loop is CAWNPSGNTIYF. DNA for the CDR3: TGTGCCTGGAACCCAAGCGGAAACACCATATACTTT. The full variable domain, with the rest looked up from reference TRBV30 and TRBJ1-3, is SQTIHQWPATLVQPVGSPLSLECTVEGTSNPNLYWYRQAAGRGLQLLFYSVGIGQISSEVPQNLSASRPQDRQFILSSKKLLLSDSGFYLCAWNPSGNTIYFGEGSWLTVV.

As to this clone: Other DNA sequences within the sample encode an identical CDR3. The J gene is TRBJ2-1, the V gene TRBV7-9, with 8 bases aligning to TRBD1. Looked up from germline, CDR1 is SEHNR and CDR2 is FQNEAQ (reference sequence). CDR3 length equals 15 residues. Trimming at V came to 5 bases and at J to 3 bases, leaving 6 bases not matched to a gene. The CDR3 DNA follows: TGTGCCAGCAGCCCCCAGGGGGCAGGCTACAATGAGCAGTTCTTC. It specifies CASSPQGAGYNEQFF.

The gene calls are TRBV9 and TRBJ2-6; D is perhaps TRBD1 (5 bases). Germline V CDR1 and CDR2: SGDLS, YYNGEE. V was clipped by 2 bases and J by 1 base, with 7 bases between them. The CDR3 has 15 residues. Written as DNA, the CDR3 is TGTGCCAGCAGCGTTGGACAATCTGGGGCCAACGTCCTGACTTTC. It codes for CASSVGQSGANVLTF.

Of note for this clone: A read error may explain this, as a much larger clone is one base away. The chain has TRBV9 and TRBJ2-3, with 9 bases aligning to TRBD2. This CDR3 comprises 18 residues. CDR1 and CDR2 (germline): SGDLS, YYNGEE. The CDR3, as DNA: TGTGCCAGCAGCGTAGACCCGTATCTAGCGGGAAGCACAGATACGCGGTATTTT. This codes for CASSVDPYLAGSTDTRYF.

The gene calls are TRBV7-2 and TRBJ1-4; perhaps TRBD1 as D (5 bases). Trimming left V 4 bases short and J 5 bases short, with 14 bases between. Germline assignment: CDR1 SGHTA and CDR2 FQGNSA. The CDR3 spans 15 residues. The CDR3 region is CASSSPGQENEKLFF. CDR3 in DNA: TGTGCCAGCAGCTCCCCGGGGCAGGAAAATGAAAAACTGTTTTTT.

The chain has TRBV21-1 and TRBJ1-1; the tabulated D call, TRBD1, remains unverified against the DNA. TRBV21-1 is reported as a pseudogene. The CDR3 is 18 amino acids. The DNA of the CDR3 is TGTGCCAGCAGCAATGAGGAGGAGACAGGGGGCGCGGTTACTGAAGCTTTCTTT. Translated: CASSNEEETGGAVTEAFF.

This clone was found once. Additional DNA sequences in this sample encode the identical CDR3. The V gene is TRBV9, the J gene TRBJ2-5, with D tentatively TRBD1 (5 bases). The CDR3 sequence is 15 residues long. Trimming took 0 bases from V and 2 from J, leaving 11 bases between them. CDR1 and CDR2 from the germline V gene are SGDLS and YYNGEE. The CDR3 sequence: CASSVGGRTQETQYF. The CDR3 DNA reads TGTGCCAGCAGCGTAGGAGGTCGGACACAAGAGACCCAGTACTTC.

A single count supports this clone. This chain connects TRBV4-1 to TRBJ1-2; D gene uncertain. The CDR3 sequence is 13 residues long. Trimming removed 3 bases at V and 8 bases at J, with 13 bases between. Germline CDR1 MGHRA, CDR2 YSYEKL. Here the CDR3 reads CASSQDRQDGYTF. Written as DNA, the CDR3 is TGCGCCAGCAGCCAGGACCGGCAAGACGGCTACACCTTC.

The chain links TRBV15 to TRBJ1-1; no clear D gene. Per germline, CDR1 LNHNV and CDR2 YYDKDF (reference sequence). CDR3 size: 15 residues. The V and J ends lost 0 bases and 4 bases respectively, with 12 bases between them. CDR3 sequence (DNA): TGTGCCACCAGCAGAGATGGAGGGCTCGGCACTGAAGCTTTCTTT. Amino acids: CATSRDGGLGTEAFF. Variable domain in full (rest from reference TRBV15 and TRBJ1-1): DAMVIQNPRYQVTQFGKPVTLSCSQTLNHNVMYWYQQKSSQAPKLLFHYYDKDFNNEADTPDNFQSRRPNTSFCFLDIRSPGLGDTAMYLCATSRDGGLGTEAFFGQGTRLTVV.

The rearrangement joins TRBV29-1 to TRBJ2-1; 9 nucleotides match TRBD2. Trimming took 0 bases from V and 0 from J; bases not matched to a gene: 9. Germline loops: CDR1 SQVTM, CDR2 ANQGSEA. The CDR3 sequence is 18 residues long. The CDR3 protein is CSVEEGGRAYSSYNEQFF. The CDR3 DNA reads TGCAGCGTTGAAGAGGGCGGGAGGGCCTATAGCTCCTACAATGAGCAGTTCTTC.

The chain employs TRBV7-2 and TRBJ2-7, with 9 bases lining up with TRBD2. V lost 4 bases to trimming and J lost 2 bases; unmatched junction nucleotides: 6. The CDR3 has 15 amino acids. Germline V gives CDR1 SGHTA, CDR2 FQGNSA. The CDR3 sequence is CASSSGGTSTYEQYF. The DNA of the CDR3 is TGTGCCAGCAGCTCAGGGGGGACTAGCACCTACGAGCAGTACTTC.

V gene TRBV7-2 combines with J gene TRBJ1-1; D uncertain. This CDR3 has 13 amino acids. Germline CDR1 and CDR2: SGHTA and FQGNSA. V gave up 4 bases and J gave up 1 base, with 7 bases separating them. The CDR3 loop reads CASSSYWNTEAFF. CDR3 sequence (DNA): TGTGCCAGCAGCTCTTACTGGAACACTGAAGCTTTCTTT.

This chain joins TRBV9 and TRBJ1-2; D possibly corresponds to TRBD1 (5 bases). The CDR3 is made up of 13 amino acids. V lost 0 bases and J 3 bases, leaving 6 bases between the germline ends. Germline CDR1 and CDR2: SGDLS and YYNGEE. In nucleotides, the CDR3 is TGTGCCAGCAGCGTAGGAGGGGACTATGGCTACACCTTC. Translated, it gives CASSVGGDYGYTF. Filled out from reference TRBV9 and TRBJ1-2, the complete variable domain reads DSGVTQTPKHLITATGQRVTLRCSPRSGDLSVYWYQQSLDQGLQFLIQYYNGEERAKGNILERFSAQQFPDLHSELNLSSLELGDSALYFCASSVGGDYGYTFGSGTRLTVV.

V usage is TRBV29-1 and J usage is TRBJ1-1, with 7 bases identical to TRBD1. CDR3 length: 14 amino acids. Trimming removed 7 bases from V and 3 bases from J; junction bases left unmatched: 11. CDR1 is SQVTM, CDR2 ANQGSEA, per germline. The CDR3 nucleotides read TGCAGCGCCGCGGGGAAAGGGGGCTACACTGAAGCTTTCTTT. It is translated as CSAAGKGGYTEAFF. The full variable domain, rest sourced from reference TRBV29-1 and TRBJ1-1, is SAVISQKPSRDICQRGTSLTIQCQVDSQVTMMFWYRQQPGQSLTLIATANQGSEATYESGFVIDKFPISRPNLTFSTLTVSNMSPEDSSIYLCSAAGKGGYTEAFFGQGTRLTVV.

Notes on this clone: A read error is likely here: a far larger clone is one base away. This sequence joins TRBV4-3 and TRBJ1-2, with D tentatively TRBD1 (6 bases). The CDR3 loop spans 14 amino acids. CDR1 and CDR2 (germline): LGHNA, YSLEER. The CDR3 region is CASSQDRTNYGCTF. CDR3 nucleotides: TGCGCCAGCAGCCAGGACAGAACCAACTATGGCTGCACCTTC.

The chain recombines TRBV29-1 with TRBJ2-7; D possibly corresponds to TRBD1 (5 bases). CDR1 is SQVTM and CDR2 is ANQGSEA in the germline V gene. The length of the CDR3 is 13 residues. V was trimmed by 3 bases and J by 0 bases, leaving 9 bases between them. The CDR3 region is CSVDRTPSYEQYF. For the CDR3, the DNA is TGCAGCGTTGACAGGACACCCTCCTACGAGCAGTACTTC.

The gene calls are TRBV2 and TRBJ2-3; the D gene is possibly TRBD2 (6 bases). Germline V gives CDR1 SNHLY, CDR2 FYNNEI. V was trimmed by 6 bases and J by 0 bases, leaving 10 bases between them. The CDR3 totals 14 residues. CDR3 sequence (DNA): TGTGCCAGCAGCCGGGGGACTAGCACAGATACGCAGTATTTT. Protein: CASSRGTSTDTQYF.

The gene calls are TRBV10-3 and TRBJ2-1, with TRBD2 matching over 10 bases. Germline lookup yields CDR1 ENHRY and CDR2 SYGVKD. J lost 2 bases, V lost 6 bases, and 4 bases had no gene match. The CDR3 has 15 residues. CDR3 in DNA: TGTGCCATCAGCACTCTAGCGGGAGCCTACAATGAGCAGTTCTTC. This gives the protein CAISTLAGAYNEQFF.

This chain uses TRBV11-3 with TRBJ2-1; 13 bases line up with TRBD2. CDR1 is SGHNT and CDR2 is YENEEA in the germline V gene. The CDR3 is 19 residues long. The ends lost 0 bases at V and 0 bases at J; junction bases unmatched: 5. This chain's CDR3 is CASSLDGTSGTSSYNEQFF. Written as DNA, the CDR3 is TGTGCCAGCAGCTTAGATGGGACTAGCGGGACGAGCTCCTACAATGAGCAGTTCTTC.

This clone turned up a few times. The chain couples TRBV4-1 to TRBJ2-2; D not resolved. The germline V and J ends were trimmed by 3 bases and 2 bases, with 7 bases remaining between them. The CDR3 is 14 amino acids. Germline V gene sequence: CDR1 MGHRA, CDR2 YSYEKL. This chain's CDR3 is CASSQKPNTGELFF. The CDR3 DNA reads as TGCGCCAGCAGCCAGAAACCTAACACCGGGGAGCTGTTTTTT.

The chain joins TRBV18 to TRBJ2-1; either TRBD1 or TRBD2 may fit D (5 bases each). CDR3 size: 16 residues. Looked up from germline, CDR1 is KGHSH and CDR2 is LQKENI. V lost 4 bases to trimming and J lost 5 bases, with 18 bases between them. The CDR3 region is CASSLEGSPQHNEQFF. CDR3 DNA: TGTGCCAGCTCACTAGAGGGGAGTCCTCAGCACAATGAGCAGTTCTTC. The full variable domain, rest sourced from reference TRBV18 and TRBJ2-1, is NAGVMQNPRHLVRRRGQEARLRCSPMKGHSHVYWYRQLPEEGLKFMVYLQKENIIDESGMPKERFSAEFPKEGPSILRIQQVVRGDSAAYFCASSLEGSPQHNEQFFGPGTRLTVL.

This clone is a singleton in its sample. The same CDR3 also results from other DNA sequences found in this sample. CDR3 sequence reads: CASSLVPGGSYEQYF. Here the CDR3 DNA reads TGTGCCAGCAGCTTAGTTCCGGGAGGGTCCTACGAGCAGTACTTC. This chain links TRBV7-2 with TRBJ2-7; 8 bases map to TRBD2. The CDR3 is made up of 15 amino acids. In germline, CDR1 is SGHTA, CDR2 FQGNSA. J was trimmed by 1 base and V by 1 base; bases with no gene match: 3.

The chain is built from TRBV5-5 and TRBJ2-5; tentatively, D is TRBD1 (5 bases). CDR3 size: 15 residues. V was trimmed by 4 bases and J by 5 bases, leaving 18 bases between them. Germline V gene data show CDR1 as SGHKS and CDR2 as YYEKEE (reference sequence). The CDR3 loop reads CASSLSRLPGETQYF. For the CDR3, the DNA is TGTGCCAGCAGCCTTAGTAGACTCCCAGGGGAGACCCAGTACTTC.

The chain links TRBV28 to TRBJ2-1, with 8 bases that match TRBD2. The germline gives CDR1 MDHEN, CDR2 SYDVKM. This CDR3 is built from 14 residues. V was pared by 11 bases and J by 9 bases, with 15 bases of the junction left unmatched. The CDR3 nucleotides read TGTGCCGGAAACAAGGGACTAGGGTGGGGTGAGCAGTTCTTC. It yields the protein CAGNKGLGWGEQFF.

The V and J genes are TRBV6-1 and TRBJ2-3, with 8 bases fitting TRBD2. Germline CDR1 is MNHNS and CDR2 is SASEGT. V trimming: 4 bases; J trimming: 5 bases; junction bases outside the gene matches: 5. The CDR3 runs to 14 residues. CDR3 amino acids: CASSGRAGGDTQYF. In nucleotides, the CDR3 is TGTGCCAGCAGTGGGAGGGCGGGGGGAGATACGCAGTATTTT.

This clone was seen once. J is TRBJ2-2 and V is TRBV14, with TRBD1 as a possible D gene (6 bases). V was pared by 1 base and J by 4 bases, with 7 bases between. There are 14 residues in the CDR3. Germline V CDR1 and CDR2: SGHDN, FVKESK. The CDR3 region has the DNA TGTGCCAGCAGCCAAGTCAGGGGCACCGGGGAGCTGTTTTTT. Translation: CASSQVRGTGELFF.

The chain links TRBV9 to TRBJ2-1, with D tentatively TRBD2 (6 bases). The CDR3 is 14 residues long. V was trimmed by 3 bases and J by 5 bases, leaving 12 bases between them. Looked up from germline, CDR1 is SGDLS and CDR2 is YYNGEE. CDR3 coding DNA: TGTGCCAGCAGCGCCCACGGGGGAAACAATGAGCAGTTCTTC. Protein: CASSAHGGNNEQFF. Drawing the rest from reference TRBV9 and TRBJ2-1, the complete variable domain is DSGVTQTPKHLITATGQRVTLRCSPRSGDLSVYWYQQSLDQGLQFLIQYYNGEERAKGNILERFSAQQFPDLHSELNLSSLELGDSALYFCASSAHGGNNEQFFGPGTRLTVL.